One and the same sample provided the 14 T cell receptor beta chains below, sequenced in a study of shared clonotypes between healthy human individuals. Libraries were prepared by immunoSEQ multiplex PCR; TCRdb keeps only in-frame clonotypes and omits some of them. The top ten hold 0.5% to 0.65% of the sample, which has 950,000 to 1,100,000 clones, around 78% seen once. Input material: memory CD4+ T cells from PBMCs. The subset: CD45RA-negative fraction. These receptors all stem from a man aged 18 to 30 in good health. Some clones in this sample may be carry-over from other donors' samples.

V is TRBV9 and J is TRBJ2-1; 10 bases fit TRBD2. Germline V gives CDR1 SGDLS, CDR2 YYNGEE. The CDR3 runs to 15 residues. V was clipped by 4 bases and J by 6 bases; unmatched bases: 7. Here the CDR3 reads CASSNQREGPNEQFF. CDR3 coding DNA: TGTGCCAGCAGCAACCAGCGGGAGGGCCCCAATGAGCAGTTCTTC.

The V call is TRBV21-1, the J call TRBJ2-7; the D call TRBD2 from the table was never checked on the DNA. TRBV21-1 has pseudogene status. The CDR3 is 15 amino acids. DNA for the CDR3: TGTGCCAGCAGCAACGGCGGGAGAGGGTCCTACGAGCAGTACTTC. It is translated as CASSNGGRGSYEQYF.

The CDR3 DNA follows: TGTGCCAGCTCCGCCGGGACAGAGAACACCGGGGAGCTGTTTTTT. This translates into CASSAGTENTGELFF. This sequence joins TRBV18 and TRBJ2-2, with 7 positions matching TRBD1. CDR3 length: 15 amino acids. After removal of 6 bases from V and 1 base from J, the junction contained 5 bases not matched to a gene. The germline gives CDR1 KGHSH, CDR2 LQKENI.

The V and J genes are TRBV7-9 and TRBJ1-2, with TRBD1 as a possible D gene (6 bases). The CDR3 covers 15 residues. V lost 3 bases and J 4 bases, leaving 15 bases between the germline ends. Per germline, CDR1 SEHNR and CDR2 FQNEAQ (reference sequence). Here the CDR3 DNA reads TGTGCCAGCAGCTTGGCCCAGGGGATCGGCTATGGCTACACCTTC. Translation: CASSLAQGIGYGYTF.

CDR3 loop: CASSIVSETEAFF. The CDR3 region has the DNA TGTGCCAGTAGTATAGTGTCGGAGACTGAAGCTTTCTTT. The J gene is TRBJ1-1, the V gene TRBV19; D is undetermined. The V end lost 1 base, the J end lost 5 bases, and 8 bases lay between the germline ends. Germline CDR1 and CDR2: LNHDA and SQIVND (reference sequence). The length of the CDR3 is 13 residues.

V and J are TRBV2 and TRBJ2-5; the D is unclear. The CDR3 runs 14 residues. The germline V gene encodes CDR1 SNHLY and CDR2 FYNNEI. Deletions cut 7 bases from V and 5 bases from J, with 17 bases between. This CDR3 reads CASIPFGVGETQYF. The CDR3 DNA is TGTGCCAGCATCCCCTTTGGGGTAGGGGAGACCCAGTACTTC.

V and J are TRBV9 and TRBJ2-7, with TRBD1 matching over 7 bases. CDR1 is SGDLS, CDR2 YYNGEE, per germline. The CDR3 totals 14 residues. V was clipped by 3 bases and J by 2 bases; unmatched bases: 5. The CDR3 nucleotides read TGTGCCAGCAGCGAAGGACAGGTGACCTACGAGCAGTACTTC. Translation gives CASSEGQVTYEQYF.

The CDR3 sequence is CASSASLANYGYTF. DNA of the CDR3: TGTGCCAGCAGCGCATCTCTAGCTAACTATGGCTACACCTTC. The chain combines TRBV9 with TRBJ1-2; D gene unclear. Germline V lookup: CDR1 SGDLS, CDR2 YYNGEE. The CDR3 runs to 14 residues. Trimming left V 3 bases short and J 0 bases short, with 9 bases between.

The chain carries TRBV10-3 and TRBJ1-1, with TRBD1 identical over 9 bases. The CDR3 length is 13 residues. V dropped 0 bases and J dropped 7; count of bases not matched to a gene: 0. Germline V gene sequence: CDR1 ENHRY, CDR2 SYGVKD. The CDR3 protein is CAISESGQGEAFF. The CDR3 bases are TGTGCCATCAGTGAGTCGGGACAGGGTGAAGCTTTCTTT.

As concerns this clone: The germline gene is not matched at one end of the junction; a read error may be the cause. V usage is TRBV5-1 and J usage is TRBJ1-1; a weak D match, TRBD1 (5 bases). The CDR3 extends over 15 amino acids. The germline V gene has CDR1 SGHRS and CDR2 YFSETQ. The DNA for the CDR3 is TGCGCCACCGTCCCGGGACCAGGAACGAACGCTGAAGCTTTCTTT. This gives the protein CATVPGPGTNAEAFF.

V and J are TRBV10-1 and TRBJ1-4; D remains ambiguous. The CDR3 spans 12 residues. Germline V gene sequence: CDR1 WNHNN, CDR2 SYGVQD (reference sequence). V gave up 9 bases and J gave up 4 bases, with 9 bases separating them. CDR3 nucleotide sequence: TGCGCCAGTCGACGGCTTAATGAAAAACTGTTTTTT. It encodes CASRRLNEKLFF.

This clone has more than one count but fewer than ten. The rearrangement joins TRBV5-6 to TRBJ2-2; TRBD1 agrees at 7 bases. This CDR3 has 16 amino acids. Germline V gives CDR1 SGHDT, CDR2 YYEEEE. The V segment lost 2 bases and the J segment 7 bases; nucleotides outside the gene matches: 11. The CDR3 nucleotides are TGTGCCAGCAGCTTTGGTGGACAGGCCTTTGGCGGGGAGCTGTTTTTT. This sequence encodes CASSFGGQAFGGELFF. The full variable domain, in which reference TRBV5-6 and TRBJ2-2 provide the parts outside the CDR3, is DAGVTQSPTHLIKTRGQQVTLRCSPKSGHDTVSWYQQALGQGPQFIFQYYEEEERQRGNFPDRFSGHQFPNYSSELNVNALLLGDSALYLCASSFGGQAFGGELFFGEGSRLTVL.

This chain's CDR3 is CASSPVRVEHEQYF. The CDR3 coding sequence is TGTGCCAGCTCACCTGTCAGGGTAGAACACGAGCAGTACTTC. The chain uses TRBV18 and TRBJ2-7; D is possibly TRBD1 (5 bases). The CDR3 has 14 residues. Looked up from germline, CDR1 is KGHSH and CDR2 is LQKENI. Trimming took off 3 bases at V and 5 bases at J, with 14 bases between the two ends.

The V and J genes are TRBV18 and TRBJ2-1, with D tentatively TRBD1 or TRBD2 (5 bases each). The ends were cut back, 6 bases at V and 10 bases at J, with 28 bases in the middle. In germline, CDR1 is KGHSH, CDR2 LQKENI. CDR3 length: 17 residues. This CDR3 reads CASSPNSGTTYFGEQFF. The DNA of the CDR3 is TGTGCCAGCTCGCCTAACTCCGGGACCACATATTTTGGCGAGCAGTTCTTC.